These 8 T cell receptor beta chains were all obtained from the same sample, sequenced in a study of CD8+CD57+ T cells in acquired aplastic anemia. The TCR beta profiling, which covered VDJ combination and CDR3 sequence, was carried out using genomic DNA as the template. TCRdb called the reads again in MiXCR, with one record for every CDR3 protein. Of about 130,000 distinct CDR3 sequences listed, around 46% are singletons. Sequenced material: sorted CD4+, CD8+, or CD8+CD57+ T cells (not recorded which) from PBMCs. The origin of the receptors is a human donor in good health, serving as a control.

In the case of this clonotype: The junction and the germline gene differ at one end; a read error may be behind it. The V and J genes are TRBV7-3 and TRBJ2-7, with 13 bases lining up with TRBD2. Looked up from germline, CDR1 is SGHTA and CDR2 is FQGTGA. This CDR3 contains 14 residues. The chain's CDR3 is CSSSILAGGNEQYF. The DNA of the CDR3 is TGTTCCAGCAGCATACTAGCGGGGGGGAACGAGCAGTACTTC.

The chain uses TRBV10-1 and TRBJ2-7, with unresolved D. The DNA end lines up better with TRBJ2-5; the J call may be wrong. The CDR3 has 13 residues. From germline, CDR1 is WNHNN and CDR2 SYGVQD (reference sequence). The CDR3: CASSESVAGTQYF. CDR3 DNA sequence: TGCGCCAGCAGTGAGTCGGTTGCAGGGACCCAGTACTTC.

The V gene is TRBV19, the J gene TRBJ2-7, with 10 bases identical to TRBD1. Trimming removed 6 bases from V and 2 bases from J; junction bases left unmatched: 4. CDR1 is LNHDA and CDR2 is SQIVND in the germline V gene (reference sequence). This CDR3 is 14 amino acids long. The CDR3 loop reads CASRLGTGAYEQYF. CDR3 nucleotides: TGTGCCAGTAGATTAGGGACAGGGGCCTACGAGCAGTACTTC. The variable domain in full, with the rest retrieved from reference TRBV19 and TRBJ2-7, is DGGITQSPKYLFRKEGQNVTLSCEQNLNHDAMYWYRQDPGQGLRLIYYSQIVNDFQKGDIAEGYSVSREKKESFPLTVTSAQKNPTAFYLCASRLGTGAYEQYFGPGTRLTVT.

V is TRBV15 and J is TRBJ2-1; D could derive from TRBD1 or TRBD2 (5 bases each). CDR1 LNHNV and CDR2 YYDKDF come from the germline V gene (reference sequence). V was shortened by 4 bases and J by 1 base, with 14 bases between the two germline ends. The CDR3 is 16 residues long. The CDR3 nucleotides read TGTGCCACCAGCATCCGGGACGCCGCATCCTACAATGAGCAGTTCTTC. Its translation: CATSIRDAASYNEQFF.

This clonotype was seen a few times. The CDR3 protein is CSAREASYNEQFF. The CDR3 coding sequence is TGCAGTGCTAGAGAAGCTAGCTACAATGAGCAGTTCTTC. The genes are TRBV20-1 and TRBJ2-1; D remains ambiguous. There are 13 residues in the CDR3. Germline values: CDR1 DFQATT, CDR2 SNEGSKA (reference sequence). V lost 0 bases, J lost 3 bases, and 6 bases lay in between.

A single count supports this clonotype. The genes are TRBV7-6 and TRBJ2-1; D may match TRBD1 or TRBD2 (6 bases each). In germline, CDR1 is SGHVS, CDR2 FNYEAQ. The CDR3 is 13 residues long. CDR3 loop: CGTGGGPCNEQFF. Written as DNA, the CDR3 is TGTGGTACCGGGGGCGGGCCCTGCAATGAGCAGTTCTTC.

The chain links TRBV10-3 to TRBJ2-1; 11 nucleotides match TRBD2. The germline V gene encodes CDR1 ENHRY and CDR2 SYGVKD. With V trimmed by 2 bases and J by 7 bases, 4 bases remained unmatched. The CDR3 has 15 residues. CDR3 in amino acids: CAISELRTSGNEQFF. The CDR3 DNA sequence: TGTGCCATCAGTGAGCTCCGGACTAGCGGGAATGAGCAGTTCTTC.

At least ten counts were recorded for this clonotype. This rearrangement joins TRBV3-1 to TRBJ1-2; D might be TRBD1 (6 bases). Germline V gene data show CDR1 as LGHDT and CDR2 as YNNKEL (reference sequence). Trimming cost V 4 bases and J 2 bases, with 11 bases left between them. This CDR3 is built from 14 residues. The CDR3 DNA is TGTGCCAGCAGCCCGACAGGAGACAACTATGGCTACACCTTC. The encoded protein is CASSPTGDNYGYTF.